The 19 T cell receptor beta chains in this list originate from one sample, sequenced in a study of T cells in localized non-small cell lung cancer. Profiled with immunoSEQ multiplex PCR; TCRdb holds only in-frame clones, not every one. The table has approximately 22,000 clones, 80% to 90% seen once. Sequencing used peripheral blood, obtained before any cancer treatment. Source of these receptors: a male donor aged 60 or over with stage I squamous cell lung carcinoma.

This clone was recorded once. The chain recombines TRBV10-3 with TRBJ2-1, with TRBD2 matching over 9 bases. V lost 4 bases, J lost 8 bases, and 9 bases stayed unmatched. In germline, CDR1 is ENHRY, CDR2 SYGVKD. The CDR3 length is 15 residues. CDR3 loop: CAISALAGGPHEQFF. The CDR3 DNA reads TGTGCCATCAGTGCATTGGCGGGGGGGCCCCATGAGCAGTTCTTC.

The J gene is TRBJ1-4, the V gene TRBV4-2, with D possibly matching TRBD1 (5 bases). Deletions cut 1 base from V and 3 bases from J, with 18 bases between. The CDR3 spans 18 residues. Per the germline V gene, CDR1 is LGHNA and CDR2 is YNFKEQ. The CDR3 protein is CASSQVGVWGGANEKLFF. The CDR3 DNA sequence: TGTGCCAGCAGCCAAGTTGGTGTATGGGGGGGGGCTAATGAAAAACTGTTTTTT.

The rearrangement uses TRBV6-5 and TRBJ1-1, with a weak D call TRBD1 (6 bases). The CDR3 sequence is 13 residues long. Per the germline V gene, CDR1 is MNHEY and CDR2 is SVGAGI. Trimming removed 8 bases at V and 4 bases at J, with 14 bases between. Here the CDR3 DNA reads TGTGCCAGCTCCAGGGGCAGGAGCACTGAAGCTTTCTTT. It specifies CASSRGRSTEAFF.

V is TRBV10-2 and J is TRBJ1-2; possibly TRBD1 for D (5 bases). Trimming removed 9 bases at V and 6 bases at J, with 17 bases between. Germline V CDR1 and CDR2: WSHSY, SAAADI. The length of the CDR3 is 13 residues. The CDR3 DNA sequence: TGCGCCAGTTGGGGGGGACCAAGGGATGGCTACACCTTC. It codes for CASWGGPRDGYTF.

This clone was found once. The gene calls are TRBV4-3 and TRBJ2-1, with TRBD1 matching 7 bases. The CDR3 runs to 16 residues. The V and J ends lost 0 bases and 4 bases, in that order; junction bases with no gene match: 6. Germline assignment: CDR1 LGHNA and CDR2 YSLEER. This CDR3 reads CASSQDDGTDYNEQFF. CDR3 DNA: TGCGCCAGCAGCCAAGATGACGGGACAGATTACAATGAGCAGTTCTTC.

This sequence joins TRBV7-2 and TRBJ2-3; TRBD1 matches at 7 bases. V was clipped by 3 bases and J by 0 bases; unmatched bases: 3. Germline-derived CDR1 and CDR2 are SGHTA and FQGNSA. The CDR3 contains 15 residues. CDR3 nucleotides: TGTGCCAGCAGCTTTCGACAGGGAAGCACAGATACGCAGTATTTT. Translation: CASSFRQGSTDTQYF.

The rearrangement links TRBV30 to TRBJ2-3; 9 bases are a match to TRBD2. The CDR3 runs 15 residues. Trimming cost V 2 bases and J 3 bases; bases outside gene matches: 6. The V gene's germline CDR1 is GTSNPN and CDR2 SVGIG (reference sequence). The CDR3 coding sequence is TGTGCCTGGAGTAGGCGGGGGGGTGGGACAGATACGCAGTATTTT. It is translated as CAWSRRGGGTDTQYF.

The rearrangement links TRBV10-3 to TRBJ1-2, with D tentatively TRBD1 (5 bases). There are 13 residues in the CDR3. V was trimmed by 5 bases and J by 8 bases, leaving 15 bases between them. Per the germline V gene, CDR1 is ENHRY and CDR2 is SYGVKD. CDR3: CAISKDTLGGYTF. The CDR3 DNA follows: TGTGCCATCAGTAAGGACACCCTGGGAGGCTACACCTTC.

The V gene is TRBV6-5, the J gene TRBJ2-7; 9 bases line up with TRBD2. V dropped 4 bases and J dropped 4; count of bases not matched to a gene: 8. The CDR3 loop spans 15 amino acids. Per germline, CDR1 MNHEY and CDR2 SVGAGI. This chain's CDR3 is CASSSAPSGAYEQYF. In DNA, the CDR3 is TGTGCCAGCAGTTCAGCCCCTAGCGGGGCTTACGAGCAGTACTTC.

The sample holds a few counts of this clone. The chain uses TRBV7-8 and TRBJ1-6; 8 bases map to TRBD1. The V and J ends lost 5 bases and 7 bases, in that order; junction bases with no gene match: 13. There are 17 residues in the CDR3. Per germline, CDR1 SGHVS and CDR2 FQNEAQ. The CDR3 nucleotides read TGTGCCAGCAGCCCCCGGGGTGGACAGGGCTCGAATTCACCCCTCCACTTT. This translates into CASSPRGGQGSNSPLHF.

DNA of the CDR3: TGTGCCAGCAGCTTGGGCACGAACACCGGGGAGCTGTTTTTT. This sequence encodes CASSLGTNTGELFF. This sequence joins TRBV5-4 and TRBJ2-2, with no clear D. V lost 0 bases, J lost 0 bases, and 3 bases lay in between. The CDR3 totals 14 residues. Per germline, CDR1 SGHNT and CDR2 YYREEE (reference sequence). The whole variable domain, filled in from reference TRBV5-4 and TRBJ2-2, reads ETGVTQSPTHLIKTRGQQVTLRCSSQSGHNTVSWYQQALGQGPQFIFQYYREEENGRGNFPPRFSGLQFPNYSSELNVNALELDDSALYLCASSLGTNTGELFFGEGSRLTVL.

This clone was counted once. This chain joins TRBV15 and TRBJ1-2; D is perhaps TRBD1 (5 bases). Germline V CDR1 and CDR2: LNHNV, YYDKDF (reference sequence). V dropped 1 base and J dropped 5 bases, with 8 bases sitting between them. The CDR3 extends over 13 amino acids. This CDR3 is CATSRGEGYGYTF. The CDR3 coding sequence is TGTGCCACCAGCAGAGGGGAGGGGTATGGCTACACCTTC.

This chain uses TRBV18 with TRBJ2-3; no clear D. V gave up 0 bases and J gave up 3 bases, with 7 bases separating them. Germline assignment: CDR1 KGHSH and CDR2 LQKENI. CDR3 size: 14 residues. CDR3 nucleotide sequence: TGTGCCAGCTCACCACCGGTCGTGACAGATACGCAGTATTTT. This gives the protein CASSPPVVTDTQYF.

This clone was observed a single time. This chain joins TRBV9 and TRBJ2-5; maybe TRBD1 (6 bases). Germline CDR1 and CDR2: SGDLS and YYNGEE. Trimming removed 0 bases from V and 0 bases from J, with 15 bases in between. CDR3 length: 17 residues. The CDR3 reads CASSVESTGRYQETQYF. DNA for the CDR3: TGTGCCAGCAGCGTAGAGTCGACAGGACGGTACCAAGAGACCCAGTACTTC. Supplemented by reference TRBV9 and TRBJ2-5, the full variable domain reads DSGVTQTPKHLITATGQRVTLRCSPRSGDLSVYWYQQSLDQGLQFLIQYYNGEERAKGNILERFSAQQFPDLHSELNLSSLELGDSALYFCASSVESTGRYQETQYFGPGTRLLVL.

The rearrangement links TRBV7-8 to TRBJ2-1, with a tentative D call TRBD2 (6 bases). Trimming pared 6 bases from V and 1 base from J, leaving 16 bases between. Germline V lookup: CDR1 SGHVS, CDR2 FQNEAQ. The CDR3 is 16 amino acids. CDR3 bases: TGTGCCAGCAGTAAGTCTCTAGCGAGTTCCTACAATGAGCAGTTCTTC. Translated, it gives CASSKSLASSYNEQFF.

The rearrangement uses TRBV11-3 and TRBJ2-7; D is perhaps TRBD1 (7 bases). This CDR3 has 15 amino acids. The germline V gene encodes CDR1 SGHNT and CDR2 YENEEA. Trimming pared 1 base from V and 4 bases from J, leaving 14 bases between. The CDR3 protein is CASSLGPQGGYEQYF. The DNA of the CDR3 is TGTGCCAGCAGCTTAGGTCCCCAGGGGGGATACGAGCAGTACTTC.

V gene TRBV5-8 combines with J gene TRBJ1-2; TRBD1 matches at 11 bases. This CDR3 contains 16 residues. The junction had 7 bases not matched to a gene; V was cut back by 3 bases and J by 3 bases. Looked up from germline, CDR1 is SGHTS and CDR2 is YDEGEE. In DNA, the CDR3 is TGTGCCAGCAGCTGGGGAGGGGGACAGGGGGACTATGGCTACACCTTC. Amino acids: CASSWGGGQGDYGYTF.

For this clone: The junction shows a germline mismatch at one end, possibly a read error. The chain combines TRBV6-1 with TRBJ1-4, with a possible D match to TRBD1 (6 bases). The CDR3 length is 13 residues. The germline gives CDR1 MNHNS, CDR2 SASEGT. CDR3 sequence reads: CASNRAANEKLLF. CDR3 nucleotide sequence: TGTGCCAGCAACAGGGCGGCTAATGAAAAACTGCTTTTT.

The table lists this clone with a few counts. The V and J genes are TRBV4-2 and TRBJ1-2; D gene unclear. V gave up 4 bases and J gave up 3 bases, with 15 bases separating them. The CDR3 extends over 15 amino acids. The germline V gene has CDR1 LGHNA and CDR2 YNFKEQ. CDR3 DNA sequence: TGTGCCAGCAGCCCCTATGTGGGGAACGACTATGGCTACACCTTC. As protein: CASSPYVGNDYGYTF.